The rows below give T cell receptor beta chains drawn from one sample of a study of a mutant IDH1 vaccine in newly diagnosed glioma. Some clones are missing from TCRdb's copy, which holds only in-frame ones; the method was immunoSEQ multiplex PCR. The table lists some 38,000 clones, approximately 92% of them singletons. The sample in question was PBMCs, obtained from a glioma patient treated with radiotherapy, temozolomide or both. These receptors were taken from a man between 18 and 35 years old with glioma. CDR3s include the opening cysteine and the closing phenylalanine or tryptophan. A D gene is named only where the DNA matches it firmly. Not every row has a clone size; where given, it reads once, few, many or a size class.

cdr3_nt: TGCGCCAGCAGCCAAGATGGGCGGGGAAGCTATGGCTACACCTTC; cdr3_aa: CASSQDGRGSYGYTF; v_call: TRBV4-3; clone_size: -; cdr3_length: 15; d_call: -; j_call: TRBJ1-2
cdr3_nt: TGTGCCAGCAGCAAAGCGGGGACAGGGGGCACTGAAGCTTTCTTT; cdr3_aa: CASSKAGTGGTEAFF; v_call: TRBV21-1; clone_size: -; cdr3_length: 15; d_call: -; j_call: TRBJ1-1
cdr3_nt: TGTGCCAGCAGTGACCAGCCTACCCCCTCTTACGAGCAGTACTTC; cdr3_aa: CASSDQPTPSYEQYF; v_call: TRBV6-1; clone_size: once; cdr3_length: 15; d_call: -; j_call: TRBJ2-7
cdr3_nt: TGTGCCAGCAGTTCTGACAGGGGGCGCGGCACTGAAGCTTTCTTT; cdr3_aa: CASSSDRGRGTEAFF; v_call: TRBV27; clone_size: -; cdr3_length: 15; d_call: TRBD1; j_call: TRBJ1-1
cdr3_nt: TGCGCCAGCAGCTTGGCCCCTAGCACAGATACGCAGTATTTT; cdr3_aa: CASSLAPSTDTQYF; v_call: TRBV5-1; clone_size: -; cdr3_length: 14; d_call: -; j_call: TRBJ2-3
cdr3_nt: TGTGCCAGCAGCAGGGAGAACACTGAAGCTTTCTTT; cdr3_aa: CASSRENTEAFF; v_call: TRBV2; clone_size: -; cdr3_length: 12; d_call: -; j_call: TRBJ1-1
cdr3_nt: TGTGCCAGCAGCCAAGATCGAGGGACTAGCGGGAAAGAGACCCAGTACTTC; cdr3_aa: CASSQDRGTSGKETQYF; v_call: TRBV4-2; clone_size: -; cdr3_length: 17; d_call: TRBD2; j_call: TRBJ2-5
cdr3_nt: TGTGCCAGCAGTTTATCCCGCCGACTAGCGGGAGGGAGGGTAGGCGAGCAGTACTTC; cdr3_aa: CASSLSRRLAGGRVGEQYF; v_call: TRBV28; clone_size: -; cdr3_length: 19; d_call: TRBD2; j_call: TRBJ2-7
cdr3_nt: TGTGCCAGCAGCTCGAAAGGGACGGTGAACACTGAAGCTTTCTTT; cdr3_aa: CASSSKGTVNTEAFF; v_call: TRBV11-1; clone_size: -; cdr3_length: 15; d_call: -; j_call: TRBJ1-1
cdr3_nt: TGTGCCTGGAGTTGGGGTAGGACAGATACGCAGTATTTT; cdr3_aa: CAWSWGRTDTQYF; v_call: TRBV30; clone_size: once; cdr3_length: 13; d_call: -; j_call: TRBJ2-3
cdr3_nt: TGCGCCAGCAGCCAGGACCCGAAACAAGAGACCCAGTACTTC; cdr3_aa: CASSQDPKQETQYF; v_call: TRBV5-1; clone_size: -; cdr3_length: 14; d_call: -; j_call: TRBJ2-5
cdr3_nt: TGTGCCAGCAGTCATACCTACGAGCAGTACTTC; cdr3_aa: CASSHTYEQYF; v_call: TRBV28; clone_size: once; cdr3_length: 11; d_call: -; j_call: TRBJ2-7
cdr3_nt: TGTGCCAGCAGTCCCGGGCCTAGCAATCAGCCCCAGCATTTT; cdr3_aa: CASSPGPSNQPQHF; v_call: TRBV6-5; clone_size: -; cdr3_length: 14; d_call: -; j_call: TRBJ1-5
cdr3_nt: TGTGCCAGCAGTGATCTGGACACTGGGAACACTGAAGCTTTCTTT; cdr3_aa: CASSDLDTGNTEAFF; v_call: TRBV2; clone_size: -; cdr3_length: 15; d_call: -; j_call: TRBJ1-1
cdr3_nt: TGTGCCAGCAGCTTGGCGTGGGTTAGGAACACTGAAGCTTTCTTT; cdr3_aa: CASSLAWVRNTEAFF; v_call: TRBV5-8; clone_size: -; cdr3_length: 15; d_call: -; j_call: TRBJ1-1
cdr3_nt: TGTGCCAGCAGCCCTAGGGGGGTTTCCTACGAGCAGTACTTC; cdr3_aa: CASSPRGVSYEQYF; v_call: TRBV6-5; clone_size: -; cdr3_length: 14; d_call: -; j_call: TRBJ2-7
cdr3_nt: TGTGCCAGCAGCTTAGAGGGGCGGCTTCCCTACGAGCAGTACTTC; cdr3_aa: CASSLEGRLPYEQYF; v_call: TRBV11-1; clone_size: once; cdr3_length: 15; d_call: -; j_call: TRBJ2-7
cdr3_nt: TGTGCCAGCAAGGTGGGGTCGGGCACGCAGTATTTT; cdr3_aa: CASKVGSGTQYF; v_call: TRBV6-1; clone_size: -; cdr3_length: 12; d_call: -; j_call: TRBJ2-3
cdr3_nt: TGTGCCAGCAGTCGGGGACAGGGGTCCGAGCAGTACTTC; cdr3_aa: CASSRGQGSEQYF; v_call: TRBV7-9; clone_size: -; cdr3_length: 13; d_call: TRBD1; j_call: TRBJ2-7
cdr3_nt: TGTGCCTGGAGTCGCGACAGTGGCTACACCTTC; cdr3_aa: CAWSRDSGYTF; v_call: TRBV30; clone_size: -; cdr3_length: 11; d_call: -; j_call: TRBJ1-2
cdr3_nt: TGTGCCAGTCAAATTGACACTGAAGCTTTCTTT; cdr3_aa: CASQIDTEAFF; v_call: TRBV6-6; clone_size: -; cdr3_length: 11; d_call: -; j_call: TRBJ1-1
cdr3_nt: TGTGCCAGTAGTGCAGGGGGCGCATTGTACACTGAAGCTTTCTTT; cdr3_aa: CASSAGGALYTEAFF; v_call: TRBV19; clone_size: -; cdr3_length: 15; d_call: TRBD1; j_call: TRBJ1-1
cdr3_nt: TGTGCCAGCAGCGTAGTAGCGGACAACTACAATGAGCAGTTCTTC; cdr3_aa: CASSVVADNYNEQFF; v_call: TRBV9; clone_size: -; cdr3_length: 15; d_call: -; j_call: TRBJ2-1
cdr3_nt: TGTGCCAGCAGTTACGACGGTTCTGCCTACGAGCAGTACTTC; cdr3_aa: CASSYDGSAYEQYF; v_call: TRBV6-5; clone_size: -; cdr3_length: 14; d_call: -; j_call: TRBJ2-7
cdr3_nt: TGTGCCAGTAGTACCCTCAAGGGGGAGACCCAGTACTTC; cdr3_aa: CASSTLKGETQYF; v_call: TRBV19; clone_size: -; cdr3_length: 13; d_call: -; j_call: TRBJ2-5
cdr3_nt: TGTGCCAGCAGTGACGGCAGGCCGACTAACTATGGCTACACCTTC; cdr3_aa: CASSDGRPTNYGYTF; v_call: TRBV6-1; clone_size: few; cdr3_length: 15; d_call: -; j_call: TRBJ1-2
cdr3_nt: TGTGCCAGCAGCCCACCTCAGCGGAACACTGAAGCTTTCTTT; cdr3_aa: CASSPPQRNTEAFF; v_call: TRBV7-8; clone_size: -; cdr3_length: 14; d_call: -; j_call: TRBJ1-1
cdr3_nt: TGTGCCTGGAGTCCGGGACAGGGGGAAAGCGAGCAGTACTTC; cdr3_aa: CAWSPGQGESEQYF; v_call: TRBV30; clone_size: once; cdr3_length: 14; d_call: TRBD1; j_call: TRBJ2-7
cdr3_nt: TGTGCCAGCAGCGATAGACAGGGGCCCACTGAAGCTTTCTTT; cdr3_aa: CASSDRQGPTEAFF; v_call: TRBV27; clone_size: -; cdr3_length: 14; d_call: TRBD1; j_call: TRBJ1-1
cdr3_nt: TGTGCCAGTAGTATAGGGAGAAATGAAAAACTGTTTTTT; cdr3_aa: CASSIGRNEKLFF; v_call: TRBV19; clone_size: -; cdr3_length: 13; d_call: -; j_call: TRBJ1-4
cdr3_nt: TGTGCCAGCAGCTTTGGGGCGGGAAACACTGAAGCTTTCTTT; cdr3_aa: CASSFGAGNTEAFF; v_call: TRBV5-6; clone_size: -; cdr3_length: 14; d_call: -; j_call: TRBJ1-1
cdr3_nt: TGTGCCAGCAGCTTATACGGGCAGGACGAGCAGTACTTC; cdr3_aa: CASSLYGQDEQYF; v_call: TRBV7-8; clone_size: -; cdr3_length: 13; d_call: -; j_call: TRBJ2-7
cdr3_nt: TGCAGCGTTGAGACCGGACTCTCCTACAATGAGCAGTTCTTC; cdr3_aa: CSVETGLSYNEQFF; v_call: TRBV29-1; clone_size: -; cdr3_length: 14; d_call: -; j_call: TRBJ2-1
cdr3_nt: TGTGCCAGCAGCTTAGGGGGCCCCTCCTACGAGCAGTACTTC; cdr3_aa: CASSLGGPSYEQYF; v_call: TRBV7-2; clone_size: -; cdr3_length: 14; d_call: -; j_call: TRBJ2-7
cdr3_nt: TGCGCCAGCAGCCAAGAGGTTGGGGGCACCTACAATGAGCAGTTCTTC; cdr3_aa: CASSQEVGGTYNEQFF; v_call: TRBV4-1; clone_size: -; cdr3_length: 16; d_call: -; j_call: TRBJ2-1
cdr3_nt: TGTGCCAGCAGCTTTGGGACAGCTAGCACAGATACGCAGTATTTT; cdr3_aa: CASSFGTASTDTQYF; v_call: TRBV7-9; clone_size: -; cdr3_length: 15; d_call: TRBD1; j_call: TRBJ2-3
cdr3_nt: TGTGCCAGCAGTGAGGGACTAGCGGGCTGGGCCCAAGAGACCCAGTACTTC; cdr3_aa: CASSEGLAGWAQETQYF; v_call: TRBV6-1; clone_size: -; cdr3_length: 17; d_call: TRBD2; j_call: TRBJ2-5
cdr3_nt: TGTGCCAGCAGTTACACACAGGGAAGTTATCAGCCCCAGCATTTT; cdr3_aa: CASSYTQGSYQPQHF; v_call: TRBV6-6; clone_size: -; cdr3_length: 15; d_call: -; j_call: TRBJ1-5
cdr3_nt: TGTGCCAGCAGTGAAGCGGGACTAGCGATCGGCACCGGGGAGCTGTTTTTT; cdr3_aa: CASSEAGLAIGTGELFF; v_call: TRBV2; clone_size: -; cdr3_length: 17; d_call: TRBD2; j_call: TRBJ2-2
cdr3_nt: TGTGCCAGCAGCCAAGAGGGTCGAGCTTTCTTT; cdr3_aa: CASSQEGRAFF; v_call: TRBV14; clone_size: -; cdr3_length: 11; d_call: -; j_call: TRBJ1-1
cdr3_nt: TGTGCCAGCAGCCAAGAGGCTAGCGTAGGTGCCTACGAGCAGTACTTC; cdr3_aa: CASSQEASVGAYEQYF; v_call: TRBV4-2; clone_size: -; cdr3_length: 16; d_call: -; j_call: TRBJ2-7
cdr3_nt: TGTGCCTGGAACAGACTAGCGGGAGCTTACGAGCAGTACTTC; cdr3_aa: CAWNRLAGAYEQYF; v_call: TRBV30; clone_size: once; cdr3_length: 14; d_call: TRBD2; j_call: TRBJ2-7
cdr3_nt: TGTGCCAGCAGCTTAGTGGCAGGGGATCAGCCCCAGCATTTT; cdr3_aa: CASSLVAGDQPQHF; v_call: TRBV7-2; clone_size: -; cdr3_length: 14; d_call: -; j_call: TRBJ1-5
cdr3_nt: TGCGCCAGCAGCTTGGGATTTTTAGGTACTGAAGCTTTCTTT; cdr3_aa: CASSLGFLGTEAFF; v_call: TRBV5-1; clone_size: -; cdr3_length: 14; d_call: -; j_call: TRBJ1-1
cdr3_nt: TGTGCCAGTAGTAGGGAGGGGGCCTACAATGAGCAGTTCTTC; cdr3_aa: CASSREGAYNEQFF; v_call: TRBV19; clone_size: -; cdr3_length: 14; d_call: -; j_call: TRBJ2-1
cdr3_nt: TGTGCCAGTAGTATCTATGGGGGAATGAACACTGAAGCTTTCTTT; cdr3_aa: CASSIYGGMNTEAFF; v_call: TRBV19; clone_size: -; cdr3_length: 15; d_call: -; j_call: TRBJ1-1
cdr3_nt: TGTGCCAGCAGTCCCCGACTAGCGGGACACGAGCAGTACTTC; cdr3_aa: CASSPRLAGHEQYF; v_call: TRBV27; clone_size: -; cdr3_length: 14; d_call: TRBD2; j_call: TRBJ2-7
cdr3_nt: TGTGCCAGCAGCCCATGGACAGGGGAGCAGTTCTTC; cdr3_aa: CASSPWTGEQFF; v_call: TRBV7-9; clone_size: -; cdr3_length: 12; d_call: TRBD1; j_call: TRBJ2-1
cdr3_nt: TGTGCCAGCAGTGGTGGGGGGGCAGGGGAGACCCAGTACTTC; cdr3_aa: CASSGGGAGETQYF; v_call: TRBV6-1; clone_size: -; cdr3_length: 14; d_call: -; j_call: TRBJ2-5
cdr3_nt: TGTGCCAGCTCACCAACGATGGGGGCTAAGCAGTACTTC; cdr3_aa: CASSPTMGAKQYF; v_call: TRBV18; clone_size: -; cdr3_length: 13; d_call: -; j_call: TRBJ2-7
cdr3_nt: TGTGCCAGCAGTTACCGGACAGGGGAGGGCTACGAGCAGTACTTC; cdr3_aa: CASSYRTGEGYEQYF; v_call: TRBV6-5; clone_size: -; cdr3_length: 15; d_call: TRBD1; j_call: TRBJ2-7
cdr3_nt: TGCGCCAGCAATGGTCCAGGGATGAACACTGAAGCTTTCTTT; cdr3_aa: CASNGPGMNTEAFF; v_call: TRBV5-1; clone_size: -; cdr3_length: 14; d_call: -; j_call: TRBJ1-1
cdr3_nt: TGTGCCAGCAGTGAAGGTCCTGGGGGAAACACTGAAGCTTTCTTT; cdr3_aa: CASSEGPGGNTEAFF; v_call: TRBV6-1; clone_size: -; cdr3_length: 15; d_call: -; j_call: TRBJ1-1
cdr3_nt: TGTGCCAGCAGCTTAGGGTACAGTAACTATGGCTACACCTTC; cdr3_aa: CASSLGYSNYGYTF; v_call: TRBV7-9; clone_size: -; cdr3_length: 14; d_call: -; j_call: TRBJ1-2